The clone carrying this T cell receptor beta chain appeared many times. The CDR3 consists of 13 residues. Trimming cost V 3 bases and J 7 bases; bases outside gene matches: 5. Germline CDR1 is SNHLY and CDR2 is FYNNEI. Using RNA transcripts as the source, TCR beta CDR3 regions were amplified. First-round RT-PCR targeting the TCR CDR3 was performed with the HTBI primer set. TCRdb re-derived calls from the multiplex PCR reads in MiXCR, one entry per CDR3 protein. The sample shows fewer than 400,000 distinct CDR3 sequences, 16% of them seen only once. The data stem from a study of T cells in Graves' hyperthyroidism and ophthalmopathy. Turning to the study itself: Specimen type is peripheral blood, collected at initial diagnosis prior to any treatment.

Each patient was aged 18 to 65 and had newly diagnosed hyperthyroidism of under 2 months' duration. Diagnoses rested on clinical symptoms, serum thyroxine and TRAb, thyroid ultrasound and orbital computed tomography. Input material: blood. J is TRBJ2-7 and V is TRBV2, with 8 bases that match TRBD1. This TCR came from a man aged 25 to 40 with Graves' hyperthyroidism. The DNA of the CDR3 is TGTGCCAGCAGTGAGGGACAGGCTTGGGAGCAGTACTTC. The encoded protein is CASSEGQAWEQYF. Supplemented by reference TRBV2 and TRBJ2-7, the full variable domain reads EPEVTQTPSHQVTQMGQEVILRCVPISNHLYFYWYRQILGQKVEFLVSFYNNEISEKSEIFDDQFSVERPDGSNFTLKIRSTKLEDSAMYFCASSEGQAWEQYFGPGTRLTVT.